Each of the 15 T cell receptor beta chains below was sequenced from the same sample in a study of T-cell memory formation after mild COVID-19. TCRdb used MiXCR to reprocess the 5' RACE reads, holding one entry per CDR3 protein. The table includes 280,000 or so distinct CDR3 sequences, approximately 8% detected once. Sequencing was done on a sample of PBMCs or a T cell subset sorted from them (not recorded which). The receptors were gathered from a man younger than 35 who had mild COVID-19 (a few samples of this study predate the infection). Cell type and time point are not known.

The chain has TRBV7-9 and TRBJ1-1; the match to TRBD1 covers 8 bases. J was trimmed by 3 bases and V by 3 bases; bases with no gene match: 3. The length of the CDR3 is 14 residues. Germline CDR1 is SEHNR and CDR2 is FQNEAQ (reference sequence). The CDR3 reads CASSFQDRDTEAFF. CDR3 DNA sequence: TGTGCCAGCAGCTTTCAGGACAGGGACACTGAAGCTTTCTTT.

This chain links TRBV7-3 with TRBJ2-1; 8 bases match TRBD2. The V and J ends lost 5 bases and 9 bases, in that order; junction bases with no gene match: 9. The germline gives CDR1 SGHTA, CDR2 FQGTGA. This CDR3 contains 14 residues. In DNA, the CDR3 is TGTGCCAGCAGCCCCAACGGACTAGCCTTTGAGCAGTTCTTC. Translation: CASSPNGLAFEQFF. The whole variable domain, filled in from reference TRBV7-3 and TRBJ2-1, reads GAGVSQTPSNKVTEKGKYVELRCDPISGHTALYWYRQSLGQGPEFLIYFQGTGAADDSGLPNDRFFAVRPEGSVSTLKIQRTERGDSAVYLCASSPNGLAFEQFFGPGTRLTVL.

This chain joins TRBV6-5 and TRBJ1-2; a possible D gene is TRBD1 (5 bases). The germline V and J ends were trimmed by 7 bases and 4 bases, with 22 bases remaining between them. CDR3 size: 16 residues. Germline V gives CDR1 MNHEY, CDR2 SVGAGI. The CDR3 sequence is CASTPSRGTTTYGYTF. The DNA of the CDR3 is TGTGCCAGCACCCCCTCGCGGGGCACCACCACCTATGGCTACACCTTC.

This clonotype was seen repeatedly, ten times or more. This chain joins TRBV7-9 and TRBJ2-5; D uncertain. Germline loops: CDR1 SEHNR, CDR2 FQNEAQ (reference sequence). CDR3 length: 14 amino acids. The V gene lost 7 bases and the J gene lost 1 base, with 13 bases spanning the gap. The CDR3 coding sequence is TGTGCCAGCACCCACCCTTCGTTCCAAGAGACCCAGTACTTC. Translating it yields CASTHPSFQETQYF. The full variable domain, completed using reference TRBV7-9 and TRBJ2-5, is DTGVSQNPRHKITKRGQNVTFRCDPISEHNRLYWYRQTLGQGPEFLTYFQNEAQLEKSRLLSDRFSAERPKGSFSTLEIQRTEQGDSAMYLCASTHPSFQETQYFGPGTRLLVL.

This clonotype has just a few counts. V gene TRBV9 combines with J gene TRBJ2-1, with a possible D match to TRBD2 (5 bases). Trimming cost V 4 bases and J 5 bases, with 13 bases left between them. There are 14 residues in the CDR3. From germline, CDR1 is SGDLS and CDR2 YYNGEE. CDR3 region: CASSSQMRDNEQFF. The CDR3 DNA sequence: TGTGCCAGCAGCTCCCAGATGCGGGACAATGAGCAGTTCTTC.

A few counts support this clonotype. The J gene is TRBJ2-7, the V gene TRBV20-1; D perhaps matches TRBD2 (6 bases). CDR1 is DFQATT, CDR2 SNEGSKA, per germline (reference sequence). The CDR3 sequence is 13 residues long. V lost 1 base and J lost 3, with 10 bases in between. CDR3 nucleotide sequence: TGCAGTGCTAGAGGGGCGGGGAGCTACGAGCAGTACGTC. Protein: CSARGAGSYEQYV.

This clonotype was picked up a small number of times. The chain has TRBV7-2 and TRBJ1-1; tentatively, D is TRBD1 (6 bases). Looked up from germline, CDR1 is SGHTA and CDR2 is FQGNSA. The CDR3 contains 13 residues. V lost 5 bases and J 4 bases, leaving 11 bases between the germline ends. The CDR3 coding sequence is TGTGCCAGCAGCATGATCAGGGGCACTGAAGCTTTCTTT. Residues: CASSMIRGTEAFF.

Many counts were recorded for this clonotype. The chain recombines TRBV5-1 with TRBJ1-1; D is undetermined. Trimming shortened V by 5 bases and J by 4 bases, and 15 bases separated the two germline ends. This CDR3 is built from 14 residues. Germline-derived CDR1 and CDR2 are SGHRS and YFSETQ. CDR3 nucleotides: TGCGCCAGCAGTAGTGGGGAAGGAGGCACTGAAGCTTTCTTT. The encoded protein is CASSSGEGGTEAFF.

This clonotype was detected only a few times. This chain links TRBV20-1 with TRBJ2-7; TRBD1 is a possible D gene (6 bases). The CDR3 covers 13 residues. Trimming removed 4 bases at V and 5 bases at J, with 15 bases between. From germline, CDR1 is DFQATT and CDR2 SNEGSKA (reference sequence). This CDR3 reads CSANDQGNDEQYF. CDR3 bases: TGCAGTGCTAATGATCAGGGGAACGACGAGCAGTACTTC.

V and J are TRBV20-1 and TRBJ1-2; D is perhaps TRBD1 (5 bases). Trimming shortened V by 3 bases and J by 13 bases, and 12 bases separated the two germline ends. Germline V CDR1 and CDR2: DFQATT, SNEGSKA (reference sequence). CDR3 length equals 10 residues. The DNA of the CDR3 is TGCAGTGCTAGGGACAAGCTTCTCACCTTC. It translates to CSARDKLLTF.

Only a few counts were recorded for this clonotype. The DNA of the CDR3 is TGTGCCTGGAGTGTAACCAGCGGGGGGCTTACGCAGTATTTT. Translation: CAWSVTSGGLTQYF. The chain has TRBV30 and TRBJ2-3; 9 nucleotides agree with TRBD2. V trimming: 0 bases; J trimming: 8 bases; junction bases outside the gene matches: 6. This CDR3 region has 14 residues. CDR1 and CDR2 (germline): GTSNPN, SVGIG (reference sequence). The whole variable domain, filled in from reference TRBV30 and TRBJ2-3, reads SQTIHQWPATLVQPVGSPLSLECTVEGTSNPNLYWYRQAAGRGLQLLFYSVGIGQISSEVPQNLSASRPQDRQFILSSKKLLLSDSGFYLCAWSVTSGGLTQYFGPGTRLTVL.

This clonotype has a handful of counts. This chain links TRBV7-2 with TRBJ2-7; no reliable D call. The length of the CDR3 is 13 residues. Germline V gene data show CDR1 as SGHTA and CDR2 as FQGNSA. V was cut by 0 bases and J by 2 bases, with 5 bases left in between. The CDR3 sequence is CASSLAPAYEQYV. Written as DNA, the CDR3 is TGTGCCAGCAGCTTAGCCCCTGCCTACGAGCAGTACGTC.

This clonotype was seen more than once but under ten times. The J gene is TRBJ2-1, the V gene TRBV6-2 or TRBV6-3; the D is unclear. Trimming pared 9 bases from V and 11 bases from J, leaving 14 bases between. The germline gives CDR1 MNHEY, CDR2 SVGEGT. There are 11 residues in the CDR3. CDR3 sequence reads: CASGFRAKQFF. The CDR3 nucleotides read TGTGCCAGTGGATTCCGGGCCAAGCAGTTCTTC.

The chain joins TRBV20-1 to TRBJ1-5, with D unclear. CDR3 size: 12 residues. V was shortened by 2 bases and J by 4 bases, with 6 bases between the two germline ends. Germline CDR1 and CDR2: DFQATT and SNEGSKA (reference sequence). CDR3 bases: TGCAGTGCTAGAAAGGGTAATCAGCCCCAGCATTTT. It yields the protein CSARKGNQPQHF.

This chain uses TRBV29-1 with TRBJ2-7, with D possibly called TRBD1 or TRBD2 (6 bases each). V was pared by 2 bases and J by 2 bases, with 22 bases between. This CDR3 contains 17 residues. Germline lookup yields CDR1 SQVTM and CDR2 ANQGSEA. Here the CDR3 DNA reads TGCAGCGTTGAAAGGGGGGAACAGGGTAATAGGACCTACGAGCAGTACGTC. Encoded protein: CSVERGEQGNRTYEQYV.